Shown below are 11 T cell receptor beta chains from a single sample sequenced in a study of identical twins. One entry per CDR3 protein, called by TCRdb with MiXCR from the 5' RACE reads. The sample lists 1.5 million to 2 million distinct CDR3 sequences, around 33% occurring once. The specimen sequenced was cord blood. The receptors come from a newborn girl in good health.

This clonotype was detected a few times. The chain uses TRBV20-1 and TRBJ2-1, with D hard to call. Germline-derived CDR1 and CDR2 are DFQATT and SNEGSKA (reference sequence). V was shortened by 6 bases and J by 10 bases, with 16 bases between the two germline ends. The CDR3 totals 12 residues. DNA of the CDR3: TGCAGTGCCCCAAACCGAGTGGCGGAGCAGTTCTTC. It is translated as CSAPNRVAEQFF.

V and J are TRBV3-1 and TRBJ2-1; TRBD2 matches 13 bases. The CDR3 runs to 21 residues. The germline CDR1 and CDR2 sequences are LGHDT and YNNKEL (reference sequence). V shed 4 bases and J 4 bases; nucleotides not matched to a gene: 19. In nucleotides, the CDR3 is TGTGCCAGCAGCCTGTTCTTACTAGCGGGAGGGCCGAGGGGCCATTACAATGAGCAGTTCTTC. It is translated as CASSLFLLAGGPRGHYNEQFF.

The chain uses TRBV29-1 and TRBJ2-1; 12 bases match TRBD2. This CDR3 has 13 residues. V was clipped by 7 bases and J by 4 bases; unmatched bases: 2. The germline V gene encodes CDR1 SQVTM and CDR2 ANQGSEA. Here the CDR3 reads CSGGTSGYNEQFF. The CDR3, as DNA: TGCAGCGGCGGGACTAGCGGGTACAATGAGCAGTTCTTC.

Note on this clonotype: Its ends do not fully match the called genes, so a read error is possible. The chain is built from TRBV5-1 and TRBJ2-7, with D maybe TRBD1 (6 bases). There are 14 residues in the CDR3. Looked up from germline, CDR1 is SGHRS and CDR2 is YFSETQ. CDR3 nucleotide sequence: TGCGCCAGCAGTCGTTACAGGGACCCCTACGGGCAGTACTTC. Its protein is CASSRYRDPYGQYF. The full variable domain, in which reference TRBV5-1 and TRBJ2-7 provide the parts outside the CDR3, is KAGVTQTPRYLIKTRGQQVTLSCSPISGHRSVSWYQQTPGQGLQFLFEYFSETQRNKGNFPGRFSGRQFSNSRSEMNVSTLELGDSALYLCASSRYRDPYGQYFGPGTRLTVT.

This clonotype has more than one count but fewer than ten. The chain's CDR3 is CASSPQYRVTNYGYTF. The CDR3 nucleotides read TGTGCCAGCAGCCCCCAATACAGGGTGACTAACTATGGCTACACCTTC. This rearrangement joins TRBV7-2 to TRBJ1-2; D might be TRBD1 (6 bases). V lost 5 bases and J 0 bases, leaving 16 bases between the germline ends. The CDR3 has 16 amino acids. CDR1 is SGHTA, CDR2 FQGNSA, per germline. Based on the CDR3 plus reference TRBV7-2 and TRBJ1-2, the full variable domain is GAGVSQSPSNKVTEKGKDVELRCDPISGHTALYWYRQSLGQGLEFLIYFQGNSAPDKSGLPSDRFSAERTGGSVSTLTIQRTQQEDSAVYLCASSPQYRVTNYGYTFGSGTRLTVV.

V gene TRBV27 combines with J gene TRBJ1-4; D unresolved. Germline CDR1 MNHEY, CDR2 SMNVEV (reference sequence). V lost 5 bases and J lost 8, with 18 bases in between. The CDR3 has 15 residues. The CDR3 nucleotides read TGTGCCAGCAGTCCGAACGACCCCCCGAAGGAAAAACTGTTTTTT. This codes for CASSPNDPPKEKLFF.

The rearrangement uses TRBV5-1 and TRBJ2-1; D is possibly TRBD1 or TRBD2 (6 bases each). Trimming stripped 3 bases from V and 7 bases from J, with 17 bases between. CDR3 length: 15 residues. In germline, CDR1 is SGHRS, CDR2 YFSETQ. The CDR3 sequence: CASSSRAGGGNEQFF. The CDR3 bases are TGCGCCAGCAGCTCGAGAGCCGGGGGCGGAAATGAGCAGTTCTTC. Using reference TRBV5-1 and TRBJ2-1 for the parts outside the CDR3, the full variable domain is KAGVTQTPRYLIKTRGQQVTLSCSPISGHRSVSWYQQTPGQGLQFLFEYFSETQRNKGNFPGRFSGRQFSNSRSEMNVSTLELGDSALYLCASSSRAGGGNEQFFGPGTRLTVL.

The gene calls are TRBV29-1 and TRBJ2-4; perhaps TRBD2 as D (6 bases). The last part of the DNA fits TRBJ2-5 better; the J call may be wrong. The CDR3 totals 12 residues. Germline V gene data show CDR1 as SQVTM and CDR2 as ANQGSEA. The CDR3 DNA follows: TGCAGCGTTGCGGGAGCGGAAGAGACCCAGTACTTC. It yields the protein CSVAGAEETQYF.

This rearrangement joins TRBV20-1 to TRBJ2-7; 7 bases map to TRBD1. The DNA end favors TRBJ2-5, so the J call may be wrong. In germline, CDR1 is DFQATT, CDR2 SNEGSKA (reference sequence). The CDR3 is 14 amino acids. This chain's CDR3 is CSAPPGQLQETQYF. The CDR3 DNA reads as TGCAGTGCTCCACCGGGACAGCTCCAAGAGACCCAGTACTTC.

CDR3 amino acids: CASRGGTSGPGTQYF. As DNA, the CDR3 is TGTGCCAGCAGGGGGGGGACTAGCGGCCCGGGTACGCAGTATTTT. This chain links TRBV25-1 with TRBJ2-3, with 11 bases fitting TRBD2. There are 15 residues in the CDR3. Trimming cost V 6 bases and J 8 bases; bases outside gene matches: 10. The V gene's germline CDR1 is MGHDK and CDR2 SYGVNS.

V gene TRBV7-2 combines with J gene TRBJ2-5, with D maybe TRBD2 (5 bases). V was clipped by 7 bases and J by 1 base, with 7 bases between them. CDR1 is SGHTA and CDR2 is FQGNSA in the germline V gene. This CDR3 comprises 12 residues. The CDR3 bases are TGTGCCAGCAATAGCGTCCAAGAGACCCAGTACTTC. It is translated as CASNSVQETQYF.